Listed below are T cell receptor beta chains from one sample, sequenced in a study of blood T cell repertoires in COVID-19. TCRdb's table, derived via immunoSEQ multiplex PCR, lists solely in-frame clones and lacks some. The sample includes 200,000 to 250,000 clones, around 84% of them seen just once. The source material was peripheral blood. Source of these receptors: a man between 25 and 39 years old with active or convalescent COVID-19. Both conserved end residues are part of each CDR3. The D gene is left open where the match is weak. Not every row has a clone size; where given, it reads once, few, many or a size class.

j_call v_call clone_size d_call cdr3_nt cdr3_aa
TRBJ2-7 TRBV11-1 NA TRBD1 TGTGCCAGCAGCTTAGCCGGGACAGGCCTCTACGAGCAGTACTTC CASSLAGTGLYEQYF
TRBJ2-1 TRBV7-6 NA NA TGTGCCAGCAGCTTAATGACCGGGACACTCTACGGGTCCTACAATGAGCAGTTCTTC CASSLMTGTLYGSYNEQFF
TRBJ1-4 TRBV5-4 once NA TGTGCCAGCAGCTTGGGCGGCAGAGTAAATGAAAAACTGTTTTTT CASSLGGRVNEKLFF
TRBJ1-2 TRBV7-8 NA NA TGTGCCAGCAGCTTATCCCAGGGGTATGGCTACACCTTC CASSLSQGYGYTF
TRBJ1-1 TRBV6-5 NA TRBD1 TGTGCCAGCGGCACAGGGGTTTGGGGAAACACTGAAGCTTTCTTT CASGTGVWGNTEAFF
TRBJ2-2 TRBV30 NA NA TGTGCCTGCCGCCTTCGCTGGGTTACAGTGACCGGGGAGCTGTTTTTT CACRLRWVTVTGELFF
TRBJ1-2 TRBV30 NA NA TGTGCCTGGAGTGTAGGAGGAGGCTTAGGCTACACCTTC CAWSVGGGLGYTF
TRBJ1-2 TRBV30 NA TRBD1 TGTGCCTGGAGTGTAGGGGGCGGCTACACCTTC CAWSVGGGYTF
TRBJ2-2 TRBV9 once NA TGTGCCAGCAGCGGCCTAGACGGAAACACCGGGGAGCTGTTTTTT CASSGLDGNTGELFF
TRBJ1-5 TRBV10-3 NA NA TGTGCCATCAGTGCTCGGGGGGGGGCGGAACAGCCCCAGCATTTT CAISARGGAEQPQHF
TRBJ1-3 TRBV30 NA TRBD1 TGTGCCTGGAGTGAGGGGGCAGCCTCTGGAAACACCATATATTTT CAWSEGAASGNTIYF
TRBJ1-4 TRBV30 few TRBD1 TGTGCCTGGAGTTTCCGGGACAGTGCTAATGAAAAACTGTTTTTT CAWSFRDSANEKLFF
TRBJ1-5 TRBV5-4 NA NA TGTGCCAGCAGCTTGGCCCCTAGCGGTCAGCCCCAGCATTTT CASSLAPSGQPQHF
TRBJ2-2 TRBV19 NA TRBD2 TGTGCCAGTAGTGCCGGAACTAGCGGGTCGAACACCGGGGAGCTGTTTTTT CASSAGTSGSNTGELFF
TRBJ2-3 TRBV19 NA TRBD1 TGTGCCAGTAGTGTCCGGGACAGGGGGCTAGATACGCAGTATTTT CASSVRDRGLDTQYF
TRBJ1-2 TRBV4-2 few NA TGTGCCAGCAGCCAAGAAGACCTCGGGGACTATGGCTACACCTTC CASSQEDLGDYGYTF
TRBJ1-5 TRBV2 NA NA TGTGCCAGCAGTGATGGGGGCTATAGCAATCAGCCCCAGCATTTT CASSDGGYSNQPQHF
TRBJ1-3 TRBV7-6 NA NA TGTGCCAGCAGCTTAGGACATTGGGGGCAAGGAAACACCATATATTTT CASSLGHWGQGNTIYF
TRBJ1-1 TRBV5-4 NA NA TGTGCCAGCAGTCCAGGGATAGCGAACACTGAAGCTTTCTTT CASSPGIANTEAFF
TRBJ2-3 TRBV3-1/TRBV3-2 NA NA TGTGCCAGCAGCCCACCCCCCGGACACAACACAGATACGCAGTATTTT CASSPPPGHNTDTQYF
TRBJ1-1 TRBV6-5 NA NA TGTGCCACCCACAGACTGGACAGAAGAGCTTTCTTT CATHRLDRRAFF
TRBJ2-4 TRBV4-2 NA NA TGTGCCAGCAGCCAGGAGGTAGCCAAAAACATTCAGTACTTC CASSQEVAKNIQYF
TRBJ2-6 TRBV5-4 NA TRBD2 TGTGCCAGCAGCTTGGTGTCGGGGGGGATTGGGGCCAACGTCCTGACTTTC CASSLVSGGIGANVLTF
TRBJ2-1 TRBV6-2/TRBV6-3 NA TRBD2 TGTGCCAGCAGTTACCAAAACAGCGGGGGGGCCTTCAATGAGCAGTTCTTC CASSYQNSGGAFNEQFF
TRBJ1-4 TRBV28 NA NA TGTGCCAGCAGTTTATATATGGCAGAAATGTTTTTT CASSLYMAEMFF
TRBJ2-7 TRBV28 NA NA TGTGCCAGCAGACCCAACGGGAGTGGAAAATACGAGCAGTACTTC CASRPNGSGKYEQYF
TRBJ2-1 TRBV6-5 once TRBD2 TGTGCCAGCAGTTCCCTAACTAGCGGCGGCGGTGAGCAGTTCTTC CASSSLTSGGGEQFF
TRBJ2-7 TRBV11-2 NA TRBD2 TGTGCCAGCAGCTTAGCCCTTAGCGGGAGTTTTAGCTACGAGCAGTACTTC CASSLALSGSFSYEQYF